Below, one T cell receptor (beta chain) is given with its context. Germline loops: CDR1 SGHTA, CDR2 FQGNSA. The CDR3 has 15 amino acids. Deletions cut 2 bases from V and 6 bases from J, with 13 bases between. PCR was performed using 60 Vbeta and 13 Jbeta primers. Original methodology: Among the unique TCR beta chains that a later analysis counted, around 82 million in all, roughly 10 million were shared. Sequencing was performed with immunoSEQ multiplex PCR; in TCRdb, only in-frame clones are kept and a portion is missing. V, J and clone size derive from that table, while D and trimming were established from the DNA sequence. The repertoire includes approximately 300,000 clones, roughly 80% of them detected once, and about 0.28% sits in the top ten. This record belongs to a study of cytomegalovirus exposure and HLA in healthy donors. On the study more broadly: From donors who were HLA-typed, an early data release held 80 million to 85 million unique TCRs.

The specimen was PBMCs. The clonotype comes from a girl aged 2 to 10 in good health and CMV-seronegative. V gene TRBV7-2 combines with J gene TRBJ1-4; D gene ambiguous. The CDR3 bases are TGTGCCAGCAGCTTATCGACGGGGAGTTATGAAAAACTGTTTTTT. Residues: CASSLSTGSYEKLFF.